This T cell receptor beta chain appears in the sequencing data of a study of T cell responses to AZD1222 COVID-19 vaccine. This table comes from immunoSEQ multiplex PCR, and its TCRdb copy is limited to in-frame clones, with some not included. The data contain about 99,000 clones, more than 85% of them seen just once; the ten biggest clones take up 8% to 8.5%. The CDR3 is 13 residues long. The germline V gene encodes CDR1 LGHDT and CDR2 YNNKEL (reference sequence). Trimming took 4 bases from V and 8 from J; bases not matched to a gene: 3. This clone was seen just once. The sequencing here drew on peripheral blood, taken 28 days after the second AZD1222 dose. V gene TRBV3-1 (or the pseudogene TRBV3-2) combines with J gene TRBJ1-1; 11 bases line up with TRBD1. The receptor's source is an adult who received the AZD1222 COVID-19 vaccine. CDR3 loop: CASSRGTGGEAFF. In DNA form, the CDR3 reads TGTGCCAGCAGCCGCGGGACAGGGGGGGAAGCTTTCTTT.